The clone carrying this TCR beta chain has ten or more counts. The read terminates 3 residues ahead of where the CDR3 ends, so the germline J gene completes it. The record originates from a study of T cell clonality in common variable immunodeficiency. Trimming took off 11 bases at V and 1 base at J, with 6 bases between the two ends. Germline CDR1 and CDR2: ENHRY and SYGVKD. The CDR3 is 11 residues long. Using immunoSEQ multiplex PCR, the repertoire was profiled, and TCRdb retains in-frame clones only, with some absent. This sample comprises about 59,000 clones, none seen once only. The sequencing sample was made of peripheral blood mononuclear cells. This chain uses TRBV10-3 with TRBJ2-1; tentative D call: TRBD1 (5 bases). The sequence was collected from a person between 18 and 70 years old in good health. This chain's CDR3 is CASGSYNEQFF. The sequenced CDR3 bases are TGTGCCTCAGGGTCCTACAATGAG.